Listed below are T cell receptor beta chains from one sample, sequenced in a study of blood T cell repertoires in COVID-19. Assay: immunoSEQ multiplex PCR; the TCRdb copy retains only in-frame clones and omits some. Among roughly 300,000 clones, around 85% were seen once, and the ten largest hold about 7%. Sequencing was performed on peripheral blood. Every receptor here comes from a human donor in a cohort sampled during active COVID-19. CDR3s include the opening cysteine and the closing phenylalanine or tryptophan. D genes are given only for firm matches. Some rows have no size entry. The others give once, few or many, or a class for an expanded clone.

size	D	V	J	DNA	CDR3
.	.	TRBV3-1/TRBV3-2	TRBJ1-3	TGTGCCAGCAGCCAGACAGATACTGGAAACACCATATATTTT	CASSQTDTGNTIYF
.	.	TRBV7-9	TRBJ1-4	TGTGCCAGCAGCTTCGGTACAACTAATGAAAAACTGTTTTTT	CASSFGTTNEKLFF
.	.	TRBV6-2/TRBV6-3	TRBJ1-4	TGTGCCAGCAGTTACGGCGGGGCGGGGAATGAAAAACTGTTTTTT	CASSYGGAGNEKLFF
.	.	TRBV6-5	TRBJ2-2	TGTGCCAGCAGTTACTCGAGGGCGAACACCGGGGAGCTGTTTTTT	CASSYSRANTGELFF
.	TRBD1	TRBV14	TRBJ2-1	TGTGCCAGCAGCCGTGGGGGACAGGTATACTACAATGAGCAGTTCTTC	CASSRGGQVYYNEQFF
.	.	TRBV11-3	TRBJ1-1	TGTGCCAGCAGCTTAGGCGGGGCGGGTCACACTGAAGCTTTCTTT	CASSLGGAGHTEAFF
.	TRBD1	TRBV9	TRBJ1-2	TGTGCCAGCAGCGTAGCCCGCGACAGGGGCCCTAACTATGGCTACACCTTC	CASSVARDRGPNYGYTF
once	.	TRBV30	TRBJ1-5	TGTGCCTGGAGTGTGGCCAACAATCAGCCCCAGCATTTT	CAWSVANNQPQHF
.	TRBD1	TRBV6-5	TRBJ1-4	TGTGCCAGCAGTTGGGGAGGAGGACAGGGTAGGGAAAAACTGTTTTTT	CASSWGGGQGREKLFF
.	.	TRBV7-8	TRBJ1-6	TGTGCCAGCAGCTTAGTTTATCGGGCACCCCTCCACTTT	CASSLVYRAPLHF
.	TRBD2	TRBV5-5	TRBJ2-3	TGTGCCAGCAGCTTCCGATATAGCGGGCTCACAGATACGCAGTATTTT	CASSFRYSGLTDTQYF
.	.	TRBV14	TRBJ2-7	TGTGCCAGCAGCCCGTACAGGGAGAGGACCTACGAGCAGTACTTC	CASSPYRERTYEQYF
.	TRBD2	TRBV10-1	TRBJ2-1	TGCGCCAGCAGTGCAGCGGGGGCCTCCTACAATGAGCAGTTCTTC	CASSAAGASYNEQFF
.	.	TRBV14	TRBJ1-1	TGTGCCAGCAGCAGCCAGGGCGGAACTGAAGCTTTCTTT	CASSSQGGTEAFF
.	TRBD1	TRBV7-9	TRBJ2-7	TGTGCCAGCAGCTTATCTGGGCAGGGGGCCTACGAGCAGTACTTC	CASSLSGQGAYEQYF
.	.	TRBV12-3/TRBV12-4	TRBJ1-1	TGTGCCAGCAGTCCGGCAGAGGAGGTAGGAGCTTTCTTT	CASSPAEEVGAFF
.	TRBD2	TRBV19	TRBJ2-7	TGTGCCATCGGGGGGGGGCGCTGCTCCTACGAGCAGTACTTC	CAIGGGRCSYEQYF
.	TRBD1	TRBV19	TRBJ2-7	TGTGCCAGTAGTACGCAGGGGGCCTTCACCTACGAGCAGTACTTC	CASSTQGAFTYEQYF
.	TRBD1	TRBV6-5	TRBJ1-2	TGTGCCAGCAGTCCCACGACAGGGGCCTACTATGGCTACACCTTC	CASSPTTGAYYGYTF
.	.	TRBV29-1	TRBJ1-2	TGCAGCGTGGATACCCCTCAGACCGGGAGCCAACCTAACTATGGCTACACCTTC	CSVDTPQTGSQPNYGYTF
.	TRBD1	TRBV30	TRBJ1-6	TGTGCCTGGAACCCCAGGACAGGATGGGTTTCACCCCTCCACTTT	CAWNPRTGWVSPLHF
.	TRBD1	TRBV7-2	TRBJ1-5	TGTGCCAGCAGCTCGACAGGGTCTGGGGGTCAGCCCCAGCATTTT	CASSSTGSGGQPQHF
.	.	TRBV24-1	TRBJ2-2	TGTGCCACGAGAGGGACCGGGGAGCTGTTTTTT	CATRGTGELFF
.	.	TRBV19	TRBJ1-6	TGTGCCAGTAGCACCCGGGATAATAATTCACCCCTCCACTTT	CASSTRDNNSPLHF
.	TRBD2	TRBV29-1	TRBJ2-7	TGCAGCGTAGTCCTAGCGGGGCCGACATACGAGCAGTACTTC	CSVVLAGPTYEQYF
.	TRBD1	TRBV6-5	TRBJ1-4	TGTGCCAGCAGTTACACAGGGGGGTCGGAGGAAAAACTGTTTTTT	CASSYTGGSEEKLFF
.	TRBD2	TRBV6-5	TRBJ2-7	TGTGCCAGCACCAACTCGGGGGGAAGGTCCGAGCAGTACTTC	CASTNSGGRSEQYF
once	TRBD1	TRBV2	TRBJ2-5	TGTGCCAGCATCCCGGACAGGGCTCGGGAGACCCAGTACTTC	CASIPDRARETQYF
.	TRBD1	TRBV6-1	TRBJ2-7	TGTGCCAGCAGTGACCAGACAGGGGAGAGGCACGAGCAGTACTTC	CASSDQTGERHEQYF
.	.	TRBV5-1	TRBJ2-2	TGCGCCAGCAAAAAGTTGCAGGGCCGGGACACCGGGGAGCTGTTTTTT	CASKKLQGRDTGELFF
.	.	TRBV5-4	TRBJ1-1	TGTGCCAGCAGCTTCCTATGGTCGAACACTGAAGCTTTCTTT	CASSFLWSNTEAFF
.	TRBD1	TRBV27	TRBJ2-7	TGTGCCACCAGAACGTGGACAGGACCTAATTACGAGCAGTACTTC	CATRTWTGPNYEQYF
many	TRBD1	TRBV6-5	TRBJ2-7	TGTGCCAGCAGTTACGAGACAGGGTCGGAAGAGCAGTACTTC	CASSYETGSEEQYF
.	.	TRBV6-4	TRBJ2-1	TGTGCCAGCAGTGAACAGGGTAGGGATGAGCAGTTCTTC	CASSEQGRDEQFF
.	TRBD1	TRBV18	TRBJ1-6	TGTGCCAGCTCACCGTCAGGGGGGTGGTCACCCCTCCACTTT	CASSPSGGWSPLHF
few	TRBD2	TRBV7-8	TRBJ2-2	TGTGCCAGCAGCTCGACTAGCGGGGTTACGGGGGAGCTGTTTTTT	CASSSTSGVTGELFF
.	.	TRBV7-3	TRBJ1-1	TGTGCCAGCAGCTTACAGGGGATGGATACTGAAGCTTTCTTT	CASSLQGMDTEAFF
.	TRBD1	TRBV5-1	TRBJ1-1	TGCGCCAGCAGCTTGAGTCCAGGGGGGAACACTGAAGCTTTCTTT	CASSLSPGGNTEAFF
few	TRBD1	TRBV5-6	TRBJ2-4	TGTGCCAGCAGCTTCGGGACAGCTAAAAACATTCAGTACTTC	CASSFGTAKNIQYF
.	TRBD1	TRBV5-4	TRBJ2-7	TGTGCCAGCAGCTTGGCTCGGGACAGGGTAGGTAAGCAGTACTTC	CASSLARDRVGKQYF
.	.	TRBV29-1	TRBJ1-2	TGCAGCGTTGAAAGACAGAACGCTGATGGCTACACCTTC	CSVERQNADGYTF
once	.	TRBV4-2	TRBJ2-2	TGTGCCAGCAGCCAGGATAGCGGCCTAATCACCGGGGAGCTGTTTTTT	CASSQDSGLITGELFF
once	TRBD1	TRBV7-9	TRBJ2-4	TGTGCCAGCAGCACCCGGACAGGGTTGGGAAACATTCAGTACTTC	CASSTRTGLGNIQYF
.	.	TRBV7-8	TRBJ1-2	TGTGCCAGCAGCCTAAGCGGGGGGTTAAACTATGGCTACACCTTC	CASSLSGGLNYGYTF
few	.	TRBV19	TRBJ1-1	TGTGCCAGTAGTATACTCCCTACGCGGACTGAAGCTTTCTTT	CASSILPTRTEAFF
.	.	TRBV7-3	TRBJ2-2	TGTGCCAGCACCCCTATCGGGGAAGGGGAGCTGTTTTTT	CASTPIGEGELFF
.	TRBD2	TRBV9	TRBJ2-5	TGTGCCAGCAGCGCAAGACTAGCGCAGGAGACCCAGTACTTC	CASSARLAQETQYF
.	TRBD1	TRBV19	TRBJ1-1	TGTGCCAGTAGTATAACACAGGGGTGGACTGAAGCTTTCTTT	CASSITQGWTEAFF
.	.	TRBV19	TRBJ1-2	TGTGCCAGTAGTAGAACGAGAGAAGCTAACTATGGCTACACCTTC	CASSRTREANYGYTF
once	.	TRBV20-1	TRBJ1-4	TGCAGTGCTAGTTCAGATTCAGAAAAACTGTTTTTT	CSASSDSEKLFF
.	.	TRBV19	TRBJ2-1	TGTGCCAGTAGTATTGGGGCTCTCTCCTATGAGCAGTTCTTC	CASSIGALSYEQFF
few	TRBD1	TRBV12-3/TRBV12-4	TRBJ1-1	TGTGCCAGCTACAGGGGGCGAAACACTGAAGCTTTCTTT	CASYRGRNTEAFF
.	.	TRBV5-3	TRBJ2-3	TGTGCCAGAAGCCCAGGGGGGCGGGGGGCGAGCACAGATACGCAGTATTTT	CARSPGGRGASTDTQYF
.	.	TRBV5-6	TRBJ2-3	TGTGCCACCTCTCAGGTCGTACGCACAGATACGCAGTATTTT	CATSQVVRTDTQYF